Listed below are T cell receptor beta chains from one sample, sequenced in a study of identical twins. TCRdb processed the 5' RACE reads anew with MiXCR; each CDR3 protein has one entry. The repertoire holds some 570,000 distinct CDR3 sequences, more than 20% seen once, with about 0.5% in the top ten. The sample also formed part of further work on yellow fever vaccine responses in identical twins.

The specimen sequenced was CD4+ T cells sorted from blood. These receptors were taken from a woman between 18 and 29 years old in good health. Each CDR3 is given with its conserved first and last residue. Each record gives: clone size, V gene, J gene, D gene, CDR3 protein, CDR3 DNA. D genes are given only for firm matches. Clone size is stated in some rows and not others, as once, few, many or a class when expanded.

clone_size: -
v_call: TRBV15
j_call: TRBJ2-7
d_call: TRBD2
cdr3_aa: CATSSTSDTYEQYF
cdr3_nt: TGTGCCACCAGCAGTACTAGCGATACCTACGAGCAGTACTTC

clone_size: -
v_call: TRBV7-9
j_call: TRBJ2-1
d_call: TRBD2
cdr3_aa: CASSSETSGGEQFF
cdr3_nt: TGTGCCAGCAGCTCCGAGACTAGCGGAGGAGAGCAGTTCTTC

clone_size: few
v_call: TRBV5-1
j_call: TRBJ2-1
d_call: -
cdr3_aa: CASSPTRGPGSYNEQFF
cdr3_nt: TGCGCCAGCAGCCCCACGCGGGGGCCAGGGTCCTACAATGAGCAGTTCTTC

clone_size: -
v_call: TRBV12-3/TRBV12-4
j_call: TRBJ1-2
d_call: TRBD1
cdr3_aa: CASILGTGLNYGYTF
cdr3_nt: TGTGCCAGCATCCTTGGGACAGGGTTGAACTATGGCTACACCTTC

clone_size: few
v_call: TRBV12-3/TRBV12-4
j_call: TRBJ2-1
d_call: -
cdr3_aa: CASSSSVNEQFF
cdr3_nt: TGTGCCAGCAGTTCGTCGGTGAATGAGCAGTTCTTC

clone_size: -
v_call: TRBV18
j_call: TRBJ1-5
d_call: TRBD1
cdr3_aa: CASSPQQGGQPQHF
cdr3_nt: TGTGCCAGCTCACCACAACAGGGGGGTCAGCCCCAGCATTTT

clone_size: -
v_call: TRBV6-1
j_call: TRBJ2-1
d_call: TRBD1
cdr3_aa: CASSESLGQGGGEQFF
cdr3_nt: TGTGCCAGCAGTGAATCCTTAGGACAGGGCGGAGGTGAGCAGTTCTTC

clone_size: few
v_call: TRBV2
j_call: TRBJ1-2
d_call: -
cdr3_aa: CASSEAGGVTYTF
cdr3_nt: TGTGCCAGCAGTGAAGCGGGGGGCGTGACCTACACCTTC

clone_size: few
v_call: TRBV9
j_call: TRBJ1-2
d_call: -
cdr3_aa: CASSVDRASHYGYTF
cdr3_nt: TGTGCCAGCAGCGTAGACCGGGCCAGCCACTATGGCTACACCTTC

clone_size: -
v_call: TRBV15
j_call: TRBJ2-3
d_call: TRBD2
cdr3_aa: CATSRDGGRARSQYF
cdr3_nt: TGTGCCACCAGCAGAGATGGAGGGAGGGCCCGCTCGCAGTATTTT